This T cell receptor (beta chain) was captured by sequencing in a study of T cells expressing NK-cell markers. Germline values: CDR1 GTSNPN, CDR2 SVGIG (reference sequence). This CDR3 has 16 amino acids. From the 5' RACE reads, TCRdb lists one entry per CDR3 protein and no DNA. The ten most abundant clones cover over 1.1% of a sample with some 500,000 distinct CDR3 sequences. The chain couples TRBV30 to TRBJ1-2; TCRdb gives TRBD1 as the D gene, but with no DNA this cannot be confirmed. Sequenced: blood T cells: a sorted CD56 or NKG2C T cell subset, CD4+ or CD8+ T cells, or bulk PBMC T cells (not recorded which). The sequence derives from a woman aged 45-65 years in good health. Here the CDR3 reads CAWRAPQPGQAYGYTF.